This T cell receptor beta chain is drawn from a study of CD8 T cells in ankylosing spondylitis. Notes on the study in general: A motif of 7 or 8 highly homologous TCR beta variants was seen as apparently characteristic of ankylosing spondylitis blood.

For TCR beta, libraries came from quantitative 5'-RACE with molecular barcodes. TCRdb redid the calling of the 5' RACE reads with MiXCR, one entry per CDR3 protein. The sample has approximately 220,000 distinct CDR3 sequences; 20% to 30% are singletons. This clonotype turned up a few times. Its cognate antigen is unknown. Germline values: CDR1 SGHTA, CDR2 FQGTGA. V shed 5 bases, J shed 5 bases, and the junction held 6 bases outside the gene matches. There are 15 residues in the CDR3. The chain joins TRBV7-3 to TRBJ2-1, with 10 nucleotides matching TRBD2. Material for sequencing was blood, either unsorted or a sorted T cell fraction (not recorded which). This clonotype originated in a male donor with ankylosing spondylitis or in good health (not recorded which). In DNA, the CDR3 is TGTGCCAGCAGCAAAGCGGGAGGGCCCCACAATGAGCAGTTCTTC. Protein sequence: CASSKAGGPHNEQFF.